A selection of T cell receptor beta chains follows, all from one sample in a study of shared clonotypes between healthy human individuals. TCRdb's table, derived via immunoSEQ multiplex PCR, lists solely in-frame clones and lacks some. Found here are about 2.3 million clones, 80% to 95% of them singletons; the top ten hold 0.35% to 0.45%. The material sequenced was naive CD4+ T cells from PBMCs. These receptors were obtained from a man aged 18-30 years in good health. Some clones in this sample may be carry-over from other donors' samples. The CDR3 runs from the conserved cysteine through the conserved F or W. Fields, in order: clone size, J gene, D gene, V gene, CDR3 protein, CDR3 DNA. The D gene is left open where the match is weak. Only some rows state a clone size, as once, few, many or a class for expanded clones.

clone size: -; J gene: TRBJ2-1; D gene: TRBD2; V gene: TRBV27; CDR3 protein: CASIKGLAGVGEQFF; CDR3 DNA: TGTGCCAGCATCAAAGGACTAGCGGGAGTGGGTGAGCAGTTCTTC
clone size: -; J gene: TRBJ2-5; D gene: TRBD2; V gene: TRBV6-5; CDR3 protein: CASSYAGEAETQYF; CDR3 DNA: TGTGCCAGCAGTTACGCGGGAGAGGCGGAGACCCAGTACTTC
clone size: -; J gene: TRBJ1-4; D gene: TRBD1; V gene: TRBV7-6; CDR3 protein: CASSSQGAGTNEKLFF; CDR3 DNA: TGTGCCAGCAGCTCACAGGGGGCCGGGACTAATGAAAAACTGTTTTTT
clone size: once; J gene: TRBJ2-1; D gene: TRBD1; V gene: TRBV5-8; CDR3 protein: CASSLLGQGVIRTYNEQFF; CDR3 DNA: TGTGCCAGCAGCTTGTTGGGACAGGGGGTTATCAGGACCTACAATGAGCAGTTCTTC
clone size: -; J gene: TRBJ1-1; D gene: -; V gene: TRBV2; CDR3 protein: CASSVQNTEAFF; CDR3 DNA: TGTGCCAGCAGCGTTCAGAACACTGAAGCTTTCTTT
clone size: -; J gene: TRBJ2-3; D gene: -; V gene: TRBV9; CDR3 protein: CASGRGSSSTDTQYF; CDR3 DNA: TGTGCCAGCGGACGAGGTTCGTCTAGCACAGATACGCAGTATTTT
clone size: -; J gene: TRBJ1-1; D gene: TRBD1; V gene: TRBV5-1; CDR3 protein: CASSPWDRGGTEAFF; CDR3 DNA: TGCGCCAGCAGCCCATGGGACAGGGGAGGAACTGAAGCTTTCTTT
clone size: -; J gene: TRBJ2-7; D gene: TRBD2; V gene: TRBV19; CDR3 protein: CASSISSGPTYEQYF; CDR3 DNA: TGTGCCAGTAGTATATCTAGCGGGCCCACCTACGAGCAGTACTTC
clone size: -; J gene: TRBJ2-3; D gene: -; V gene: TRBV9; CDR3 protein: CASSASGDTQYF; CDR3 DNA: TGTGCCAGCAGCGCGTCTGGAGATACGCAGTATTTT
clone size: -; J gene: TRBJ1-2; D gene: -; V gene: TRBV28; CDR3 protein: CASSLDRWDGYTF; CDR3 DNA: TGTGCCAGCAGTTTAGACAGATGGGATGGCTACACCTTC
clone size: -; J gene: TRBJ1-5; D gene: TRBD1; V gene: TRBV28; CDR3 protein: CASTRGLSNQPQHF; CDR3 DNA: TGTGCCAGCACCAGGGGGCTGAGCAATCAGCCCCAGCATTTT
clone size: -; J gene: TRBJ1-1; D gene: -; V gene: TRBV5-1; CDR3 protein: CASSSQHNTEAFF; CDR3 DNA: TGCGCCAGCAGCTCACAACACAACACTGAAGCTTTCTTT
clone size: -; J gene: TRBJ2-5; D gene: -; V gene: TRBV11-2; CDR3 protein: CASSLAGPQYF; CDR3 DNA: TGTGCCAGCAGCTTAGCGGGACCCCAGTACTTC
clone size: -; J gene: TRBJ2-1; D gene: -; V gene: TRBV9; CDR3 protein: CASSSRYNEQFF; CDR3 DNA: TGTGCCAGCAGCTCCCGTTACAATGAGCAGTTCTTC
clone size: -; J gene: TRBJ2-1; D gene: -; V gene: TRBV5-6; CDR3 protein: CASSLVEEQFF; CDR3 DNA: TGTGCCAGCAGCTTGGTGGAGGAGCAGTTCTTC
clone size: -; J gene: TRBJ1-2; D gene: -; V gene: TRBV30; CDR3 protein: CAWSGGPTLGSGGYTF; CDR3 DNA: TGTGCCTGGAGTGGGGGCCCAACACTGGGATCCGGGGGCTACACCTTC
clone size: -; J gene: TRBJ1-2; D gene: -; V gene: TRBV9; CDR3 protein: CASSGRGGFSYGYTF; CDR3 DNA: TGTGCCAGCAGCGGACGGGGGGGCTTCAGCTATGGCTACACCTTC
clone size: -; J gene: TRBJ2-3; D gene: -; V gene: TRBV18; CDR3 protein: CASSPPVGSTDTQYF; CDR3 DNA: TGTGCCAGCTCACCACCGGTGGGCAGTACAGATACGCAGTATTTT
clone size: -; J gene: TRBJ2-7; D gene: TRBD2; V gene: TRBV7-3; CDR3 protein: CASSPLAASYEQYF; CDR3 DNA: TGTGCCAGCAGCCCACTAGCGGCCTCCTACGAGCAGTACTTC
clone size: -; J gene: TRBJ2-5; D gene: -; V gene: TRBV5-1; CDR3 protein: CASSLAPQGGTQYF; CDR3 DNA: TGCGCCAGCAGCTTGGCCCCCCAGGGGGGGACCCAGTACTTC
clone size: -; J gene: TRBJ1-3; D gene: TRBD1; V gene: TRBV28; CDR3 protein: CASTSGGNPTSGNTIYF; CDR3 DNA: TGTGCCAGCACCTCAGGGGGGAATCCGACCTCTGGAAACACCATATATTTT
clone size: -; J gene: TRBJ2-2; D gene: -; V gene: TRBV27; CDR3 protein: CASSLLGSPNTGELFF; CDR3 DNA: TGTGCCAGCAGTTTACTGGGCTCCCCGAACACCGGGGAGCTGTTTTTT
clone size: -; J gene: TRBJ2-1; D gene: TRBD2; V gene: TRBV5-6; CDR3 protein: CASSLPSGRVNNEQFF; CDR3 DNA: TGTGCCAGCAGCTTGCCTAGCGGGAGGGTGAACAATGAGCAGTTCTTC
clone size: -; J gene: TRBJ2-1; D gene: -; V gene: TRBV29-1; CDR3 protein: CSVDAYYNEQFF; CDR3 DNA: TGCAGCGTTGACGCCTACTACAATGAGCAGTTCTTC
clone size: -; J gene: TRBJ2-1; D gene: -; V gene: TRBV5-4; CDR3 protein: CASSLVASSYNEQFF; CDR3 DNA: TGTGCCAGCAGCTTGGTGGCTAGCAGTTACAATGAGCAGTTCTTC
clone size: -; J gene: TRBJ2-1; D gene: -; V gene: TRBV7-2; CDR3 protein: CASSLLPMLDHRYNEQFF; CDR3 DNA: TGTGCCAGCAGCCTCCTTCCAATGCTAGACCACCGCTACAATGAGCAGTTCTTC
clone size: -; J gene: TRBJ2-5; D gene: TRBD2; V gene: TRBV30; CDR3 protein: CAWKFGLAETQYF; CDR3 DNA: TGTGCCTGGAAGTTTGGACTAGCAGAGACCCAGTACTTC
clone size: once; J gene: TRBJ1-1; D gene: TRBD1; V gene: TRBV15; CDR3 protein: CATSRGRGLLNTEAFF; CDR3 DNA: TGTGCCACCAGCAGAGGGAGGGGGCTACTGAACACTGAAGCTTTCTTT
clone size: -; J gene: TRBJ2-5; D gene: -; V gene: TRBV5-4; CDR3 protein: CASSLPEETQYF; CDR3 DNA: TGTGCCAGCAGCTTGCCGGAAGAGACCCAGTACTTC
clone size: -; J gene: TRBJ1-2; D gene: TRBD1; V gene: TRBV6-5; CDR3 protein: CASSYSDRPYGYTF; CDR3 DNA: TGTGCCAGCAGTTACTCGGACAGGCCCTATGGCTACACCTTC
clone size: -; J gene: TRBJ1-1; D gene: -; V gene: TRBV5-4; CDR3 protein: CASSLDLTGTANTEAFF; CDR3 DNA: TGTGCCAGCAGCTTGGACTTGACCGGGACGGCGAACACTGAAGCTTTCTTT
clone size: -; J gene: TRBJ2-5; D gene: -; V gene: TRBV29-1; CDR3 protein: CSVEYSTRETQYF; CDR3 DNA: TGCAGCGTTGAATATTCTACCCGGGAGACCCAGTACTTC
clone size: -; J gene: TRBJ2-7; D gene: -; V gene: TRBV6-6; CDR3 protein: CASSHGPGHSYEQYF; CDR3 DNA: TGTGCCAGCAGTCATGGACCGGGGCACTCCTACGAGCAGTACTTC
clone size: -; J gene: TRBJ1-2; D gene: -; V gene: TRBV7-8; CDR3 protein: CASSPFIIRDYGYTF; CDR3 DNA: TGTGCCAGCAGCCCCTTCATAATCCGGGACTATGGCTACACCTTC
clone size: -; J gene: TRBJ2-2; D gene: TRBD1; V gene: TRBV25-1; CDR3 protein: CASSDDRVNTGELFF; CDR3 DNA: TGTGCCAGCAGTGATGACAGGGTGAACACCGGGGAGCTGTTTTTT
clone size: -; J gene: TRBJ2-7; D gene: -; V gene: TRBV11-2; CDR3 protein: CASSSRLQQYF; CDR3 DNA: TGTGCCAGCAGCTCCAGATTGCAGCAGTACTTC
clone size: once; J gene: TRBJ2-7; D gene: TRBD2; V gene: TRBV4-1; CDR3 protein: CASSQGSGRFDEQYF; CDR3 DNA: TGCGCCAGCAGCCAAGGAAGCGGGAGATTTGACGAGCAGTACTTC
clone size: -; J gene: TRBJ2-4; D gene: TRBD1; V gene: TRBV19; CDR3 protein: CASSTGQALAKNIQYF; CDR3 DNA: TGTGCCAGTAGTACCGGACAGGCACTAGCCAAAAACATTCAGTACTTC
clone size: -; J gene: TRBJ1-5; D gene: -; V gene: TRBV19; CDR3 protein: CASRTPQGPQPQHF; CDR3 DNA: TGTGCCAGCCGAACCCCACAGGGCCCTCAGCCCCAGCATTTT
clone size: once; J gene: TRBJ1-4; D gene: TRBD1; V gene: TRBV7-9; CDR3 protein: CATQQGGLNEKLFF; CDR3 DNA: TGTGCCACCCAGCAGGGGGGCCTAAATGAAAAACTGTTTTTT
clone size: -; J gene: TRBJ2-7; D gene: TRBD1; V gene: TRBV7-2; CDR3 protein: CASSTDRDSSYEQYF; CDR3 DNA: TGTGCCAGCAGCACCGACCGGGACAGCTCCTACGAGCAGTACTTC
clone size: -; J gene: TRBJ1-5; D gene: -; V gene: TRBV6-1; CDR3 protein: CASSIIFPPHQPQHF; CDR3 DNA: TGTGCCAGTTCTATTATTTTCCCTCCCCATCAGCCCCAGCATTTT
clone size: -; J gene: TRBJ2-1; D gene: -; V gene: TRBV7-7; CDR3 protein: CASSPGLVNNEQFF; CDR3 DNA: TGTGCCAGCAGCCCGGGACTGGTGAACAATGAGCAGTTCTTC
clone size: -; J gene: TRBJ2-1; D gene: -; V gene: TRBV28; CDR3 protein: CALSRGQPRGEQFF; CDR3 DNA: TGTGCTCTCAGCCGGGGTCAGCCCAGGGGTGAGCAGTTCTTC
clone size: once; J gene: TRBJ2-3; D gene: TRBD1; V gene: TRBV7-2; CDR3 protein: CASSSETGNTQYF; CDR3 DNA: TGTGCCAGCAGCTCAGAGACAGGGAATACGCAGTATTTT
clone size: -; J gene: TRBJ2-1; D gene: TRBD2; V gene: TRBV7-3; CDR3 protein: CASSLGTSGRYNEQFF; CDR3 DNA: TGTGCCAGCAGCTTAGGGACTAGCGGGAGGTACAATGAGCAGTTCTTC
clone size: once; J gene: TRBJ2-1; D gene: TRBD2; V gene: TRBV28; CDR3 protein: CASTRTSGPNEQFF; CDR3 DNA: TGTGCCAGTACGAGGACTAGCGGGCCTAATGAGCAGTTCTTC
clone size: -; J gene: TRBJ1-1; D gene: -; V gene: TRBV10-3; CDR3 protein: CAISDRDSDTEAFF; CDR3 DNA: TGTGCCATCAGTGACCGGGACTCCGACACTGAAGCTTTCTTT
clone size: -; J gene: TRBJ1-4; D gene: TRBD1; V gene: TRBV28; CDR3 protein: CASSLGTGGRAIF; CDR3 DNA: TGTGCCAGCAGTTTAGGGACAGGGGGCCGGGCGATTTTT
clone size: -; J gene: TRBJ2-3; D gene: TRBD2; V gene: TRBV4-3; CDR3 protein: CASSQGRLAVTDTQYF; CDR3 DNA: TGCGCCAGCAGCCAAGGCAGACTAGCGGTCACAGATACGCAGTATTTT
clone size: -; J gene: TRBJ2-7; D gene: TRBD2; V gene: TRBV28; CDR3 protein: CASSFRTRDYEQYF; CDR3 DNA: TGTGCCAGCAGTTTCCGGACTAGAGACTACGAGCAGTACTTC
clone size: -; J gene: TRBJ2-5; D gene: TRBD2; V gene: TRBV5-1; CDR3 protein: CASSAERGGRWQETQYF; CDR3 DNA: TGCGCCAGCAGCGCGGAGCGGGGAGGGCGATGGCAAGAGACCCAGTACTTC
clone size: few; J gene: TRBJ1-5; D gene: -; V gene: TRBV6-1; CDR3 protein: CASSQGPGNQPQHF; CDR3 DNA: TGTGCCAGCTCTCAGGGGCCGGGCAATCAGCCCCAGCATTTT